This is a list of T cell receptor beta chains from one sample in a study of T cells in Graves' hyperthyroidism and ophthalmopathy. TCRdb independently ran MiXCR on the multiplex PCR reads; one entry per CDR3 protein. The data hold roughly 250,000 distinct CDR3 sequences, with 14% to 15% observed a single time. Sequences were obtained from blood. These receptors were collected from a woman in her forties with Graves' hyperthyroidism that later progressed to Graves' ophthalmopathy. CDR3s include the opening cysteine and the closing phenylalanine or tryptophan. D genes are given only for firm matches. Some rows mark clone size as missing; the rest say once, few, many or name a class of expanded clone.

CDR3nt	CDR3aa	abundance	d_gene	v_gene	j_gene
TGCAGTGCTAGAGGTAACACAGATACGCAGTATTTT	CSARGNTDTQYF	many	NA	TRBV20-1	TRBJ2-3
TGTGCCAGCAGCGGACTGGAGGCGATCGAGCAGTACTTC	CASSGLEAIEQYF	NA	NA	TRBV7-6	TRBJ2-7
TGTGCCAGCAGAGGGGTTTACACTGAAGCTTTCTTT	CASRGVYTEAFF	few	NA	TRBV6-2/TRBV6-3	TRBJ1-1
TGTGCCAGCAGCTTATACGGGGTTAGCAATCAGCCCCAGCATTTT	CASSLYGVSNQPQHF	NA	NA	TRBV11-2	TRBJ1-5
TGTGCCAGCAGCCCTGCTAGCGGGAGATCTGTGTGGTACGAGCAGTACTTC	CASSPASGRSVWYEQYF	once	TRBD2	TRBV28	TRBJ2-7
TGTGCCAGCAGCCCCTTTGCGGGACCGGGTGAGACCCAGTACTTC	CASSPFAGPGETQYF	NA	NA	TRBV3-1	TRBJ2-5
TGTGCCAGTAGACCAAGGGACAGCGGCTCCTACGAGCAGTACTTC	CASRPRDSGSYEQYF	NA	TRBD1	TRBV19	TRBJ2-7
TGTGCCAGCCAGACAGGGCCCTTCGAAAAACTGTTTTTT	CASQTGPFEKLFF	many	TRBD1	TRBV11-2	TRBJ1-4
TGTGCCAGCTCACCACTAGCGGGGGGCACAGATACGCAGTATTTT	CASSPLAGGTDTQYF	NA	TRBD2	TRBV18	TRBJ2-3
TGTGCCAGCAGGCGTAGCGGAGGGGCGGAGACCCAGTACTTC	CASRRSGGAETQYF	many	NA	TRBV13	TRBJ2-5
TGTGCCAGCAGACGCAATACCTACGAGCAGTACTTC	CASRRNTYEQYF	many	NA	TRBV6-1	TRBJ2-7
TGTGCCAGCAGTTTATCAGGACTAGCGGGAGAGAATGAGCAGTTCTTC	CASSLSGLAGENEQFF	few	TRBD2	TRBV27	TRBJ2-1
TGTGCCACCAGCAGAGTTGGCCGGCTTTCTGGAAACACCATATATTTT	CATSRVGRLSGNTIYF	NA	NA	TRBV15	TRBJ1-3
TGTGCCAGCCCAACCGGGGAGGGAGACACCGGGGAGCTGTTTTTT	CASPTGEGDTGELFF	many	TRBD2	TRBV6-1	TRBJ2-2
TGTGCCAGCAGCATACCGCTAGCGGGAGGGTACGAGCAGTACTTC	CASSIPLAGGYEQYF	NA	TRBD2	TRBV5-6	TRBJ2-7
TGTGCCAGCTCACCTCCCGGGACAGATTACCAAGAGACCCAGTACTTC	CASSPPGTDYQETQYF	many	TRBD1	TRBV18	TRBJ2-5
TGTGCCAGCTCACCCCGGGGACAGGGCATGAACACTGAAGCTTTCTTT	CASSPRGQGMNTEAFF	many	TRBD1	TRBV18	TRBJ1-1
TGTGCCACCAGTGTTGCAGGGCCCGGTTTTGAAAAACTGTTTTTT	CATSVAGPGFEKLFF	many	NA	TRBV24-1	TRBJ1-4
TGTGCCAGCCGCGCCTCAGGAAACAATGAGCAGTTCTTC	CASRASGNNEQFF	many	NA	TRBV11-2	TRBJ2-1
TGTGCCTCGGGCGGCCGCCCCGCACAAGAGACCCAGTACTTC	CASGGRPAQETQYF	few	NA	TRBV6-2/TRBV6-3	TRBJ2-5
TGCAGTGCCCAACCCGGACTAGCGGGGACAAAAACCTCCTACGAGCAGTACTTC	CSAQPGLAGTKTSYEQYF	many	TRBD2	TRBV20-1	TRBJ2-7
TGTGCCAGCAGTCTCAGACAGGGGCTCTACAATGAGCAGTTCTTC	CASSLRQGLYNEQFF	many	TRBD1	TRBV28	TRBJ2-1
TGTGCCAGCAGTCCCTTCAGGTCCTACAATGAGCAGTTCTTC	CASSPFRSYNEQFF	NA	NA	TRBV6-1	TRBJ2-1
TGTGCCAGCAGCTCGGCGGGGGCTCCCTACGAGCAGTACTTC	CASSSAGAPYEQYF	NA	NA	TRBV14	TRBJ2-7
TGTGCCAGCAGCATAGAAACGTTCAGGGGTTATACAGATACGCAGTATTTT	CASSIETFRGYTDTQYF	NA	NA	TRBV7-9	TRBJ2-3
TGCAGTGCTCCTCTGTTGGGGGAAAAAGCTTTCTTT	CSAPLLGEKAFF	many	NA	TRBV20-1	TRBJ1-1
TGTGCCAGCAGCCACAGGGGGCTCTATGGCTACACCTTC	CASSHRGLYGYTF	NA	TRBD1	TRBV12-3/TRBV12-4	TRBJ1-2
TGTGCCAGCAGCCTCCGGACTAGCGGAGAGGACAATGAGCAGTTCTTC	CASSLRTSGEDNEQFF	few	TRBD2	TRBV4-2	TRBJ2-1
TGTGCCAGCAGTGCTCAGGGCCCAAGGAACACCATATATTTT	CASSAQGPRNTIYF	many	NA	TRBV2	TRBJ1-3
TGTGCCAGCAGCAACGGCCGGCCAAAAAGGGGCTCCTACAATGAGCAGTTCTTC	CASSNGRPKRGSYNEQFF	many	NA	TRBV28	TRBJ2-1
TGCGCCAGCAGCTTGGCCAGCGGGGACTACAATGAGCAGTTCTTC	CASSLASGDYNEQFF	many	TRBD2	TRBV5-1	TRBJ2-1
TGTGCCAGCAGGACCCTCTCTGGGGCCAACGTCCTGACTTTC	CASRTLSGANVLTF	many	NA	TRBV6-5	TRBJ2-6
TGCAGTGCTAGGGACACCGCGGTAACTGAAGCTTTCTTT	CSARDTAVTEAFF	many	NA	TRBV20-1	TRBJ1-1
TGTGCCACCCAGCGTGAGAGGGACAGCAATCAGCCCCAGCATTTT	CATQRERDSNQPQHF	many	NA	TRBV10-3	TRBJ1-5
TGTGCCAGCAGCTTCAGGCCCCCCCAGGAGACCCAGTACTTC	CASSFRPPQETQYF	many	NA	TRBV7-6	TRBJ2-5
TGCAGTGCTCTGAGGACAGGCGGGAACACTGAAGCTTTCTTT	CSALRTGGNTEAFF	many	TRBD1	TRBV20-1	TRBJ1-1